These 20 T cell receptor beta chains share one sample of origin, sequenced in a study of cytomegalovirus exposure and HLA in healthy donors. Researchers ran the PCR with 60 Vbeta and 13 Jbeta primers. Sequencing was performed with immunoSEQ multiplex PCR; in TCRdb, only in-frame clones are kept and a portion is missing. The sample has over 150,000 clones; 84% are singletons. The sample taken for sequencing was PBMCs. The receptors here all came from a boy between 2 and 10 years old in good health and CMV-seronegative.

The CDR3 sequence: CAISGLAGGTDTQYF. Here the CDR3 DNA reads TGTGCCATCAGTGGTCTAGCGGGAGGCACAGATACGCAGTATTTT. The V gene is TRBV10-3, the J gene TRBJ2-3, with TRBD2 matching over 10 bases. This CDR3 is 15 amino acids long. V was pared by 4 bases and J by 1 base, with 2 bases of the junction left unmatched. CDR1 and CDR2 from the germline V gene are ENHRY and SYGVKD.

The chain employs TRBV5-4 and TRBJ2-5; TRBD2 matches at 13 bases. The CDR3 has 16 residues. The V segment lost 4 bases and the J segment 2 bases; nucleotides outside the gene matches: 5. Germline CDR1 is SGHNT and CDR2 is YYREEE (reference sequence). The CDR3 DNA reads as TGTGCCAGCAGCCTTGCGACTAGCGGGAGGCAAGAGACCCAGTACTTC. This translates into CASSLATSGRQETQYF.

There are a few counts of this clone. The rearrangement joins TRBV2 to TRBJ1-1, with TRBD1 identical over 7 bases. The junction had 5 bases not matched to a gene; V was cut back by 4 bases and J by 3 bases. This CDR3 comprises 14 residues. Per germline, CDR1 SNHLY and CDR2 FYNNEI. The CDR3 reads CASSVEGADTEAFF. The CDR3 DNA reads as TGTGCCAGCAGTGTTGAGGGGGCGGACACTGAAGCTTTCTTT. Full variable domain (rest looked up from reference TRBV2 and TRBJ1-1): EPEVTQTPSHQVTQMGQEVILRCVPISNHLYFYWYRQILGQKVEFLVSFYNNEISEKSEIFDDQFSVERPDGSNFTLKIRSTKLEDSAMYFCASSVEGADTEAFFGQGTRLTVV.

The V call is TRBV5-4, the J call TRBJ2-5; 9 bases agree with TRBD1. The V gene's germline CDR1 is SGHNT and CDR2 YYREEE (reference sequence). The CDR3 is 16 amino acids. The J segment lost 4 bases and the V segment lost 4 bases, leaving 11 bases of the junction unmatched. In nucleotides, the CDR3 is TGTGCCAGCAGCCGCCAGGGACAGGGCATCGGAGAGACCCAGTACTTC. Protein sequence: CASSRQGQGIGETQYF.

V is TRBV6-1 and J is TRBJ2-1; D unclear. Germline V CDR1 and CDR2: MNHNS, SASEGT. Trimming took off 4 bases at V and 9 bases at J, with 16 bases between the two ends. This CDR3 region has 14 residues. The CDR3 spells CASSAAAPDGEQFF. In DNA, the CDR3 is TGTGCCAGCAGTGCGGCGGCACCTGATGGTGAGCAGTTCTTC.

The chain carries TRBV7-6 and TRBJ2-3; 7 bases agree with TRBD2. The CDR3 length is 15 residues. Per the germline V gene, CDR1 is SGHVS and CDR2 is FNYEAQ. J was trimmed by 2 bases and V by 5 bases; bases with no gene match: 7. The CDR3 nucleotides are TGTGCCAGCAGCACGAGCGGGGCCCACACAGATACGCAGTATTTT. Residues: CASSTSGAHTDTQYF.

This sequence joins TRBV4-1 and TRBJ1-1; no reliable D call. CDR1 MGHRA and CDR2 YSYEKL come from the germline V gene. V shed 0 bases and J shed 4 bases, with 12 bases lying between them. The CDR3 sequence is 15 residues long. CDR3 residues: CASSQESSGRTEAFF. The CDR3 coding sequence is TGCGCCAGCAGCCAAGAAAGTTCTGGGCGCACTGAAGCTTTCTTT.

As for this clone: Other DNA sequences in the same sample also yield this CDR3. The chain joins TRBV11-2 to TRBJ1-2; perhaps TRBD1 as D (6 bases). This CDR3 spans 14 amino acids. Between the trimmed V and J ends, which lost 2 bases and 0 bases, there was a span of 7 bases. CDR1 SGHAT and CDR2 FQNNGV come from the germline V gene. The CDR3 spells CASSLHRANYGYTF. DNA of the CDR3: TGTGCCAGCAGCTTACACAGGGCTAACTATGGCTACACCTTC.

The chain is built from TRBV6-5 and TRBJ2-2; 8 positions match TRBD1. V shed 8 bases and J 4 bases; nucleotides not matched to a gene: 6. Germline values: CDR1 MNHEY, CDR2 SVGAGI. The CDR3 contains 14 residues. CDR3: CASGPQGATGELFF. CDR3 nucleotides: TGTGCCAGCGGCCCGCAGGGGGCCACCGGGGAGCTGTTTTTT.

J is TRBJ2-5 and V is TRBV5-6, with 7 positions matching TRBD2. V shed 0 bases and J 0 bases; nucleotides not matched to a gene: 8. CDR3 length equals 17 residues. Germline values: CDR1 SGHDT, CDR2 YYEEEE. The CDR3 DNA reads TGTGCCAGCAGCTTGGTGGGGGAGGGCGGGTACCAAGAGACCCAGTACTTC. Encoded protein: CASSLVGEGGYQETQYF.

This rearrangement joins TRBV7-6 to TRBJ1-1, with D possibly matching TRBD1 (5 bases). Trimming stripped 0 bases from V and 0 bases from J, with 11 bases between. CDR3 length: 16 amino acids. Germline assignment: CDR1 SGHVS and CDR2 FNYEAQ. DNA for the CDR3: TGTGCCAGCAGCTTAGCCCACCGGGGGGTGAACACTGAAGCTTTCTTT. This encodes CASSLAHRGVNTEAFF.

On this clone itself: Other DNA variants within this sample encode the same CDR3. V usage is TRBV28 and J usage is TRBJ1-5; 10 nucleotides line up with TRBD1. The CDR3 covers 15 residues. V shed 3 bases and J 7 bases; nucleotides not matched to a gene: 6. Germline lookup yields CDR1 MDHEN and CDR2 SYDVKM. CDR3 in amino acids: CASSLGQGYRQPQHF. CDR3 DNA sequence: TGTGCCAGCAGTTTGGGACAGGGGTACAGGCAGCCCCAGCATTTT.

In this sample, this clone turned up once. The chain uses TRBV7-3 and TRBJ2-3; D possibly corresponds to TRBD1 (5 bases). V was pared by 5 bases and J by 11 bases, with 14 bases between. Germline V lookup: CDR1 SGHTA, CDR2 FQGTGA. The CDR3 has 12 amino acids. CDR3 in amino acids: CASSPQGLLQYF. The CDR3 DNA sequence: TGTGCCAGCAGCCCCCAGGGTTTATTGCAGTATTTT.

The CDR3 protein is CASTGLADYNEQFF. The CDR3 DNA follows: TGTGCCAGCACGGGACTAGCGGACTACAATGAGCAGTTCTTC. The V gene is TRBV2, the J gene TRBJ2-1, with 11 nucleotides matching TRBD2. This CDR3 is 14 amino acids long. CDR1 and CDR2 from the germline V gene are SNHLY and FYNNEI. Trimming at V came to 7 bases and at J to 3 bases, leaving 2 bases not matched to a gene.

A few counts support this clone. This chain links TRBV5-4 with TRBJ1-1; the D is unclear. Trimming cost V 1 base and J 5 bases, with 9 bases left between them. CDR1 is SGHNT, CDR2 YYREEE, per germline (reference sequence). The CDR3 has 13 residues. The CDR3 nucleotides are TGTGCCAGCAGCTTGACACCCAGAACTGAAGCTTTCTTT. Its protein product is CASSLTPRTEAFF.

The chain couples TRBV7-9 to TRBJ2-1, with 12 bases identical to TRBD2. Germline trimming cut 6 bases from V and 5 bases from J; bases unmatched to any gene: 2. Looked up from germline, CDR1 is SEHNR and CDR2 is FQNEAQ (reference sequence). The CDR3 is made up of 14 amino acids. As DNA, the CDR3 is TGTGCCAGCAGTCGGACTAGCGGGGACAATGAGCAGTTCTTC. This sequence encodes CASSRTSGDNEQFF.

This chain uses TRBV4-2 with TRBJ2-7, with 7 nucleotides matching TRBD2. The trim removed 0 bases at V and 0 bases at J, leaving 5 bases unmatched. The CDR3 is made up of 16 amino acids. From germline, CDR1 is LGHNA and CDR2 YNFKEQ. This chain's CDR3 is CASSQDLLAVSYEQYF. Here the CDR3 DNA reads TGTGCCAGCAGCCAAGATCTGCTAGCGGTCTCCTACGAGCAGTACTTC.

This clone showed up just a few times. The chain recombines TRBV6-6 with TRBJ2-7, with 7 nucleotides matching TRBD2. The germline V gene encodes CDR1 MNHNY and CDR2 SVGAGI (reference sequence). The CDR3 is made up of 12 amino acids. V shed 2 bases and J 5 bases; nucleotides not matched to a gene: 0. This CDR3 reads CASSYRGDEQYF. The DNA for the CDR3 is TGTGCCAGCAGTTACCGGGGGGACGAGCAGTACTTC.

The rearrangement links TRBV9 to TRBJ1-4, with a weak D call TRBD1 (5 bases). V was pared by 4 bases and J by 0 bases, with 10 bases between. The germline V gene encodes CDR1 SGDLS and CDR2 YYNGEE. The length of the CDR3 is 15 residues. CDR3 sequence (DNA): TGTGCCAGCAGCCCGGACATCGCAACTAATGAAAAACTGTTTTTT. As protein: CASSPDIATNEKLFF.

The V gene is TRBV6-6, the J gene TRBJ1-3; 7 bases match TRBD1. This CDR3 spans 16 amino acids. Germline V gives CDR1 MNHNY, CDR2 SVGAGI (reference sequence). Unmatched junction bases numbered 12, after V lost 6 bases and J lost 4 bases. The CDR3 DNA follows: TGTGCCAGCAGACGGGGAGGACAGGACTTCGGAAACACCATATATTTT. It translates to CASRRGGQDFGNTIYF.